This T cell receptor beta chain was captured in a study of T cell responses to AZD1222 COVID-19 vaccine. The study's findings and limits: Seropositive at baseline were only six AZD1222 recipients.

The table came from immunoSEQ multiplex PCR; TCRdb's copy has only in-frame clones and leaves some out. Among 55,000 to 80,000 clones listed, 80% to 90% were seen once. Turning to this clone: Its matching antigen is unknown.

Germline CDR1 reads SGDLS; CDR2 reads YYNGEE. V dropped 0 bases and J dropped 6; count of bases not matched to a gene: 6. The CDR3 consists of 17 residues. This receptor was obtained from an adult in good health. The genes are TRBV9 and TRBJ2-1, with 13 bases identical to TRBD2. The material sequenced was peripheral blood, taken on day 0 of AZD1222 vaccination. CDR3 in amino acids: CASSVGTSGSLGNEQFF. DNA for the CDR3: TGTGCCAGCAGCGTAGGGACTAGCGGGAGCTTAGGCAATGAGCAGTTCTTC.